This TCR beta chain derives from a study of cytomegalovirus exposure and HLA in healthy donors. The CDR3 totals 13 residues. V shed 2 bases and J shed 4 bases, with 8 bases lying between them. From germline, CDR1 is MNHNY and CDR2 SVGAGI (reference sequence). The PCR contained 60 Vbeta and 13 Jbeta primers. Generated by immunoSEQ multiplex PCR, the TCRdb table keeps only in-frame clones and is missing some. The table has some 94,000 clones, 60% to 80% seen once; the top ten hold roughly 3.2%. J is TRBJ1-1 and V is TRBV6-6; D not resolved. The sample taken for sequencing was PBMCs. This clonotype was sampled from a man between 35 and 55 years old in good health and CMV-seronegative. The CDR3 sequence is CASSYVPRTEAFF. The CDR3, as DNA: TGTGCCAGCAGTTACGTCCCTCGCACTGAAGCTTTCTTT.